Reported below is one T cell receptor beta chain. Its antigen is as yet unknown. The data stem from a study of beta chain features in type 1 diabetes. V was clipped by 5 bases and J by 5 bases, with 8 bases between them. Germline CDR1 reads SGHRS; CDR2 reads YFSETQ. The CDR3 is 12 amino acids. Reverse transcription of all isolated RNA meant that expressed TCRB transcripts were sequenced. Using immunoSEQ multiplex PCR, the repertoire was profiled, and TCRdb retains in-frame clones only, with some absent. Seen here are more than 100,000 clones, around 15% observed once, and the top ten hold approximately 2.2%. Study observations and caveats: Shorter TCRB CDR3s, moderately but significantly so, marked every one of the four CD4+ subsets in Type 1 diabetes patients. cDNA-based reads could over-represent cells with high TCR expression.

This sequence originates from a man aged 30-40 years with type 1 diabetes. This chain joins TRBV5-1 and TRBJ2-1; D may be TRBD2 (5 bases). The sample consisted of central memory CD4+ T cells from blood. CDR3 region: CASRRVDNEQFF. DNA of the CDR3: TGCGCCAGCAGGCGGGTTGACAATGAGCAGTTCTTC.